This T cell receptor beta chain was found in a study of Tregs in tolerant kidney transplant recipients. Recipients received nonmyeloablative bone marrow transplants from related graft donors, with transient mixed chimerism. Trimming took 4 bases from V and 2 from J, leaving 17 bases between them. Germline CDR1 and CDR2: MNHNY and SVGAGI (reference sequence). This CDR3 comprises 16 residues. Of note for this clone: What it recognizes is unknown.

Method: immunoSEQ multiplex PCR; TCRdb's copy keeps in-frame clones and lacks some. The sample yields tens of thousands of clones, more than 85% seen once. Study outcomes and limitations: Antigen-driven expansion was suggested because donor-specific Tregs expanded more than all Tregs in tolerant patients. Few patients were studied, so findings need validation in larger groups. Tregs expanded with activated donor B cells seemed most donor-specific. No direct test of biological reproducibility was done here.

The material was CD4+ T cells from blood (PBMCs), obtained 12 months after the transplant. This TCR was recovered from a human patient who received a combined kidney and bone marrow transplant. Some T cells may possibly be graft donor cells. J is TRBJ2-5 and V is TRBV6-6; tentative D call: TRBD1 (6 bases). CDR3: CASSFTGNLWQETQYF. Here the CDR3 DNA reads TGTGCCAGCAGTTTTACAGGGAACTTGTGGCAAGAGACCCAGTACTTC.